This TCR beta chain appears in the sequencing data of a study of PD-1 blockade in classical Hodgkin lymphoma. General observations from the study: By C4D1, diversity of CD4+ TCRs had risen significantly, whereas that of CD8+ TCRs had not. Newly diagnosed patients were reported to start with lower TCR diversity than healthy donors. Lower baseline TCR diversity marked trial partial responders and progressors.

Trimming shortened V by 4 bases and J by 4 bases, and 14 bases separated the two germline ends. CDR1 is SNHLY, CDR2 FYNNEI, per germline. The CDR3 runs 14 residues. Assay: immunoSEQ multiplex PCR; the TCRdb copy retains only in-frame clones and omits some. This table holds 50,000 or so clones, 90% found once. As for time point: cycle 4 day 1 (C4D1), after 5 to 7 weeks of nivolumab. All patients relapsed after autologous stem cell transplantation, and brentuximab vedotin exposure varied. As to this clone: The antigen remains undetermined.

The chain is built from TRBV2 and TRBJ2-7; weak D call: TRBD2 (7 bases). This material consisted of peripheral blood mononuclear cells (PBMCs), taken before the fourth cycle of nivolumab. The source of this sequence is a human donor with classical Hodgkin lymphoma. The CDR3 nucleotides read TGTGCCAGCAGTGCTTCCAGGGGAGGGTACGAGCAGTACTTC. It specifies CASSASRGGYEQYF.